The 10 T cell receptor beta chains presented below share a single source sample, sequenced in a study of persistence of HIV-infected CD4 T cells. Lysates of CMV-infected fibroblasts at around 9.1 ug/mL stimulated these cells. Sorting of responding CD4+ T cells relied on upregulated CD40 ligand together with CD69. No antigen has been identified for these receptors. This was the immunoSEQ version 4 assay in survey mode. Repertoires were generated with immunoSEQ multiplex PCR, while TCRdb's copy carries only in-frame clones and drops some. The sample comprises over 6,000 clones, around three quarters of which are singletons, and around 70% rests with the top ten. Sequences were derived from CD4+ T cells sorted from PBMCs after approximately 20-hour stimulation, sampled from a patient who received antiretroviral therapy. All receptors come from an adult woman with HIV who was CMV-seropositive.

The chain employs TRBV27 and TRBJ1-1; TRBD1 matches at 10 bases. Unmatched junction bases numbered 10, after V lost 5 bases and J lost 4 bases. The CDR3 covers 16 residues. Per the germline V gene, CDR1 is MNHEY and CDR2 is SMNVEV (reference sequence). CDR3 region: CASSHRDRGRGTEAFF. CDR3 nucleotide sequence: TGTGCCAGCAGTCACCGGGACAGGGGCAGGGGCACTGAAGCTTTCTTT.

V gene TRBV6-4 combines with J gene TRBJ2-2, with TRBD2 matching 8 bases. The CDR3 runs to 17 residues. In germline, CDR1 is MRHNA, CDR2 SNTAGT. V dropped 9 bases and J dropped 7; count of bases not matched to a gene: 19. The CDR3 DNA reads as TGTGCCAGGGAGGGTTCACGACTAGCGAGCCCCGACGGGGAGCTGTTTTTT. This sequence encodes CAREGSRLASPDGELFF.

DNA for the CDR3: TGTGCCAGCAGTGACCGACTCCTTCGGATCGGTCGACCTAGCACAGATACGCAGTATTTT. Its protein product is CASSDRLLRIGRPSTDTQYF. V usage is TRBV6-1 and J usage is TRBJ2-3; D is unresolved. The CDR3 is 20 amino acids. Germline loops: CDR1 MNHNS, CDR2 SASEGT. V dropped 3 bases and J dropped 0 bases, with 25 bases sitting between them.

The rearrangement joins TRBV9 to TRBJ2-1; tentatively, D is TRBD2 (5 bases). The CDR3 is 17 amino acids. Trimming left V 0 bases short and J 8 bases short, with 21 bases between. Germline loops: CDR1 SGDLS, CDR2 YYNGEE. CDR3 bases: TGTGCCAGCAGCGTAGGGGAGTTTGGACCTGTCCCGCATGAGCAGTTCTTC. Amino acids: CASSVGEFGPVPHEQFF.

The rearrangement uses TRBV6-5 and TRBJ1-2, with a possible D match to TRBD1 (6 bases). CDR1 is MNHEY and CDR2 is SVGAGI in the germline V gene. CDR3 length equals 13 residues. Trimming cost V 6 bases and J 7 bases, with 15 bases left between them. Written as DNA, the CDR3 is TGTGCCAGCAGAAAAACAGGGATCGTTGGCTACACCTTC. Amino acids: CASRKTGIVGYTF.

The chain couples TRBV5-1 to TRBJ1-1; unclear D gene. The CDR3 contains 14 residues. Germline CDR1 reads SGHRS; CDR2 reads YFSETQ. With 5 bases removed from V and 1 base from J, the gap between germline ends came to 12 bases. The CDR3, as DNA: TGCGCCAGCAGTTGGTCAACAGAGAACACTGAAGCTTTCTTT. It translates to CASSWSTENTEAFF.

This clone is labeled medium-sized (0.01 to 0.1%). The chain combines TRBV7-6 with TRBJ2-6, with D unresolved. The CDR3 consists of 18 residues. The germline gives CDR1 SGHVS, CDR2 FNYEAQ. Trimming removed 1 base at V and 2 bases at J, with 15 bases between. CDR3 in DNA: TGTGCCAGCAGCTTAGAGATAAATGGTGCCGCTGGGGCCAACGTCCTGACTTTC. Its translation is CASSLEINGAAGANVLTF. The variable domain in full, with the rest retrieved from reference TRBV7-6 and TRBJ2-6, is GAGVSQSPRYKVTKRGQDVALRCDPISGHVSLYWYRQALGQGPEFLTYFNYEAQQDKSGLPNDRFSAERPEGSISTLTIQRTEQRDSAMYRCASSLEINGAAGANVLTFGAGSRLTVL.

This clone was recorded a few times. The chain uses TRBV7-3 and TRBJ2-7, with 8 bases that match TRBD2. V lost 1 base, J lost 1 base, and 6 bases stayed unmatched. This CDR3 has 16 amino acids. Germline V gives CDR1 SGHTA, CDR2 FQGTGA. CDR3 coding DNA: TGTGCCAGCAGCTTAATTTTCCCTAGCGGGTCCTACGAGCAGTACTTC. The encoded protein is CASSLIFPSGSYEQYF.

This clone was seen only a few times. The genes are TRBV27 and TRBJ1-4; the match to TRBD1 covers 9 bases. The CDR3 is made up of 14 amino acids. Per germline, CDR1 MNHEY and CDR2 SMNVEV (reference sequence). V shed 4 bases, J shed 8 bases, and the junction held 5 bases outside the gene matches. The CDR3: CASSSAGTGEKLFF. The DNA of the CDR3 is TGTGCCAGCAGTTCGGCCGGGACAGGGGAAAAACTGTTTTTT.

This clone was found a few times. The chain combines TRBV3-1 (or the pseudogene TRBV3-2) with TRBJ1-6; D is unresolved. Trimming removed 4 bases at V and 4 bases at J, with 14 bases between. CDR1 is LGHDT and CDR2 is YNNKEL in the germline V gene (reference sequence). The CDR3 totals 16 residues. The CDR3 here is CASSLRVTLYNSPLHF. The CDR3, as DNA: TGTGCCAGCAGCCTCCGGGTCACGCTATATAATTCACCCCTCCACTTT.